Each of the 21 T cell receptor beta chains below was sequenced from the same sample in a study of molecular identifiers for immune sequencing clone quantification. TCRdb processed the PCR reads anew with MiXCR; each CDR3 protein has one entry. The sample holds about 640,000 distinct CDR3 sequences, nearly 20% seen once. Sequenced: naive CD8+ T cells from blood, with Jurkat cell RNA spiked in. As to subset: FACS-sorted CD8+CD4-CCR7+CD45RA+ naive T cells. Source of these receptors: a human donor in good health. Some libraries in this study had Jurkat cell RNA spiked in.

Concerning this clonotype itself: Possible read error: a much larger clone is one base away. The chain has TRBV2 and TRBJ2-6; D might be TRBD1 (5 bases). V was cut by 10 bases and J by 4 bases, with 17 bases left in between. The germline V gene encodes CDR1 SNHLY and CDR2 FYNNEI. The CDR3 spans 15 residues. CDR3 DNA: TGTGCCAACAGCCAAGCAGGGTCAGGGGCCAACGTCCTGACTTTC. This encodes CANSQAGSGANVLTF.

At least ten counts were recorded for this clonotype. V and J are TRBV20-1 and TRBJ2-7; D is possibly TRBD1 or TRBD2 (5 bases each). The length of the CDR3 is 13 residues. The V and J ends lost 0 bases and 11 bases respectively, with 17 bases between them. Germline CDR1 DFQATT, CDR2 SNEGSKA (reference sequence). The CDR3 protein is CSARDPLGPVEYF. DNA for the CDR3: TGCAGTGCTAGAGACCCCCTGGGACCTGTGGAGTACTTC.

This chain uses TRBV19 with TRBJ1-5, with D perhaps TRBD1 (6 bases). The CDR3 loop spans 17 amino acids. CDR1 and CDR2 from the germline V gene are LNHDA and SQIVND (reference sequence). Trimming removed 0 bases from V and 2 bases from J, with 14 bases in between. CDR3 sequence reads: CASSIDRTGWGNQPQHF. The CDR3 nucleotides are TGTGCCAGTAGTATAGACCGAACAGGGTGGGGCAATCAGCCCCAGCATTTT.

Many counts were recorded for this clonotype. The CDR3 spells CATSDGDLANTGELFF. The CDR3 region has the DNA TGTGCCACCAGTGATGGGGACCTCGCGAACACCGGGGAGCTGTTTTTT. The chain combines TRBV24-1 with TRBJ2-2; D may be TRBD1 or TRBD2 (5 bases each). Trimming removed 3 bases from V and 0 bases from J, with 10 bases in between. This CDR3 is built from 16 residues. Germline V CDR1 and CDR2: KGHDR, SFDVKD.

A word on this clonotype: A read error may be the cause here, since a much bigger clone is one base away. This sequence joins TRBV19 and TRBJ2-2; 7 bases are a match to TRBD1. The CDR3 sequence is 15 residues long. Germline-derived CDR1 and CDR2 are LNHDA and SQIVND (reference sequence). Written as DNA, the CDR3 is TGTACCAGTAACCCGGGACAGAGGGGGACCGGGGAGCTGTTTTTT. Residues: CTSNPGQRGTGELFF.

Comment on this clonotype: Just one base apart from a much larger clone, this may be a read error. The chain has TRBV15 and TRBJ2-4; D gene uncertain. In germline, CDR1 is LNHNV, CDR2 YYDKDF (reference sequence). V was cut by 6 bases and J by 3 bases, with 15 bases left in between. There are 15 residues in the CDR3. The CDR3 is CATRVAITDKNIQYF. CDR3 DNA: TGTGCCACCAGAGTAGCAATTACTGACAAAAACATTCAGTACTTC.

This clonotype was recorded many times. V is TRBV19 and J is TRBJ2-5, with TRBD2 as a possible D gene (5 bases). Germline CDR1 LNHDA, CDR2 SQIVND (reference sequence). The length of the CDR3 is 16 residues. V gave up 1 base and J gave up 0 bases, with 12 bases separating them. Here the CDR3 DNA reads TGTGCCAGTAGTATAGGTGGAGGCCTGTACCAAGAGACCCAGTACTTC. This sequence encodes CASSIGGGLYQETQYF.

This clonotype was recorded at least ten times. This chain joins TRBV29-1 and TRBJ1-2; D is uncertain. The CDR3 has 13 residues. Trimming took 0 bases from V and 7 from J, leaving 12 bases between them. Germline CDR1 reads SQVTM; CDR2 reads ANQGSEA. For the CDR3, the DNA is TGCAGCGTTGAAGATTTCCCGGCCCTTGGCTACACCTTC. Amino acid sequence: CSVEDFPALGYTF.

This clonotype was seen at least ten times. The CDR3 loop reads CASSLSGHSSYEQYF. In DNA form, the CDR3 reads TGTGCCAGCAGTTTATCAGGGCACTCCTCCTACGAGCAGTACTTC. The chain joins TRBV27 to TRBJ2-7; no clear D. The length of the CDR3 is 15 residues. CDR1 and CDR2 (germline): MNHEY, SMNVEV (reference sequence). Trimming shortened V by 0 bases and J by 0 bases, and 9 bases separated the two germline ends.

This clonotype showed up many times. The V call is TRBV7-6, the J call TRBJ2-3, with D perhaps matching TRBD1 or TRBD2 (5 bases each). Germline V gene lookup returns CDR1 SGHVS and CDR2 FNYEAQ. V lost 4 bases, J lost 1 base, and 15 bases lay in between. The CDR3 totals 16 residues. CDR3: CASSSSGTYGTDTQYF. CDR3 bases: TGTGCCAGCAGCTCATCCGGGACCTACGGCACAGATACGCAGTATTTT.

This clonotype was counted ten times or more. The chain is built from TRBV12-3 or TRBV12-4 and TRBJ2-5, with D possibly being TRBD2 (6 bases). V lost 6 bases to trimming and J lost 5 bases, with 10 bases between them. The CDR3 has 12 amino acids. The CDR3 loop is CASSWGDETQYF. CDR3 nucleotides: TGTGCCAGCAGCTGGGGGGATGAGACCCAGTACTTC.

This clonotype was seen at least ten times. J is TRBJ2-7 and V is TRBV29-1; no definite D call. The V end was cut by 1 base, the J end by 0 bases, with 7 bases between. The germline CDR1 and CDR2 sequences are SQVTM and ANQGSEA. CDR3 size: 13 residues. The CDR3 DNA reads TGCAGCGTTGAAGGCCACAGCTCCTACGAGCAGTACTTC. Its translation is CSVEGHSSYEQYF.

The J gene is TRBJ1-1, the V gene TRBV5-1; TRBD1 might be the D (5 bases). The V end was cut by 0 bases, the J end by 8 bases, with 8 bases between. CDR3 length: 12 amino acids. Germline V gene sequence: CDR1 SGHRS, CDR2 YFSETQ. CDR3 loop: CASSLAREEAFF. The CDR3 DNA reads as TGCGCCAGCAGCTTGGCCAGGGAAGAAGCTTTCTTT.

This clonotype showed up many times. This chain joins TRBV27 and TRBJ2-3; the D gene is possibly TRBD1 (6 bases). V lost 5 bases and J 4 bases, leaving 16 bases between the germline ends. The CDR3 spans 15 residues. Per germline, CDR1 MNHEY and CDR2 SMNVEV (reference sequence). CDR3 in amino acids: CASSTMGRGPDTQYF. CDR3 in DNA: TGTGCCAGCAGTACCATGGGCAGGGGCCCAGATACGCAGTATTTT.

This clonotype was observed many times. The chain couples TRBV4-3 to TRBJ1-4; TRBD1 is a possible D gene (5 bases). V shed 0 bases and J shed 8 bases, with 13 bases lying between them. This CDR3 has 15 residues. Germline loops: CDR1 LGHNA, CDR2 YSLEER. CDR3 amino acids: CASSQERTSGEKLFF. In nucleotides, the CDR3 is TGCGCCAGCAGCCAAGAACGAACCTCAGGGGAAAAACTGTTTTTT.

This clonotype was counted between two and nine times. The V call is TRBV20-1, the J call TRBJ2-3, with 11 bases lining up with TRBD2. This CDR3 has 22 amino acids. Germline V gene lookup returns CDR1 DFQATT and CDR2 SNEGSKA (reference sequence). Germline trimming cut 3 bases from V and 6 bases from J; bases unmatched to any gene: 29. The CDR3 DNA is TGCAGTGCTAGGGCAACAGGGTCCGGGTCTAGCGGGAGGATTACCCATCTGGATACGCAGTATTTT. This encodes CSARATGSGSSGRITHLDTQYF.

This chain links TRBV7-6 with TRBJ1-1; D not certain. V was pared by 4 bases and J by 5 bases, with 14 bases between. There are 14 residues in the CDR3. Germline values: CDR1 SGHVS, CDR2 FNYEAQ. CDR3 region: CASSSGVRATEAFF. Written as DNA, the CDR3 is TGTGCCAGCAGCTCCGGGGTGCGCGCGACTGAAGCTTTCTTT.

The V and J genes are TRBV7-9 and TRBJ2-5, with TRBD1 as a possible D gene (6 bases). Deletions cut 2 bases from V and 2 bases from J, with 12 bases between. Looked up from germline, CDR1 is SEHNR and CDR2 is FQNEAQ (reference sequence). CDR3 length: 15 amino acids. The CDR3 nucleotides read TGTGCCAGCAGCTTATCGGGCAGGGGACAAGAGACCCAGTACTTC. It codes for CASSLSGRGQETQYF.

Regarding this clonotype: With a much larger clone just one base away, this may be a read error. The rearrangement uses TRBV7-9 and TRBJ2-7; D possibly uses TRBD1 or TRBD2 (5 bases each). From germline, CDR1 is SEHNR and CDR2 FQNEAQ (reference sequence). The CDR3 has 17 amino acids. V was clipped by 2 bases and J by 2 bases, with 19 bases between them. This chain's CDR3 is CASSLQFIETAAYEQYF. The CDR3, as DNA: TGTGCCAGCAGCTTACAGTTCATTGAGACAGCGGCCTACGAGCAGTACTTC.

About this clonotype: A read error may explain this, as a much larger clone is one base away. The J gene is TRBJ2-7, the V gene TRBV12-3 or TRBV12-4; 11 nucleotides line up with TRBD1. The CDR3 has 15 residues. CDR3 region: CVSRWSGQGGYEQYF. CDR3 in DNA: TGTGTCAGCAGGTGGTCGGGACAGGGGGGATACGAGCAGTACTTC.

A remark on this clonotype: Sequence at one end of the junction differs from germline and may be a read error. The chain couples TRBV25-1 to TRBJ2-5; the match to TRBD1 covers 11 bases. The CDR3 loop spans 15 amino acids. Per germline, CDR1 MGHDK and CDR2 SYGVNS. The DNA of the CDR3 is TGTGCCAGCAGTGCCGGACAGGGGGCTCGGGAGACCCGGTACTTC. This encodes CASSAGQGARETRYF.